Included here is one T cell receptor beta chain sequence, with context. Antigen: not known. Second-dose schedules of about 4 or about 12 weeks were combined. This sample is part of a study of T cell responses to AZD1222 COVID-19 vaccine. The J segment lost 6 bases and the V segment lost 2 bases, leaving 4 bases of the junction unmatched. Germline V gene data show CDR1 as SGHTA and CDR2 as FQGTGA. The CDR3 contains 14 residues. Points from the study as a whole: Vaccine-associated CD4 TCRs ranged over spike, dominating at 160-218 and 743-854. The reported proportion of spike-specific TCRs targeting unmutated variant regions was nearly half.

The method was immunoSEQ multiplex PCR; TCRdb's version includes in-frame clones alone and lacks a portion of them. The sample holds about 85,000 clones, 80% to 95% seen once. This sample comprised peripheral blood, obtained 28 days after the second AZD1222 dose. The chain couples TRBV7-3 to TRBJ2-7, with 10 bases identical to TRBD1. The receptor comes from an adult who received the AZD1222 COVID-19 vaccine. The CDR3 coding sequence is TGTGCCAGCAGCTTACAGGGACAGGGGAGCGAGCAGTACTTC. Its protein product is CASSLQGQGSEQYF.